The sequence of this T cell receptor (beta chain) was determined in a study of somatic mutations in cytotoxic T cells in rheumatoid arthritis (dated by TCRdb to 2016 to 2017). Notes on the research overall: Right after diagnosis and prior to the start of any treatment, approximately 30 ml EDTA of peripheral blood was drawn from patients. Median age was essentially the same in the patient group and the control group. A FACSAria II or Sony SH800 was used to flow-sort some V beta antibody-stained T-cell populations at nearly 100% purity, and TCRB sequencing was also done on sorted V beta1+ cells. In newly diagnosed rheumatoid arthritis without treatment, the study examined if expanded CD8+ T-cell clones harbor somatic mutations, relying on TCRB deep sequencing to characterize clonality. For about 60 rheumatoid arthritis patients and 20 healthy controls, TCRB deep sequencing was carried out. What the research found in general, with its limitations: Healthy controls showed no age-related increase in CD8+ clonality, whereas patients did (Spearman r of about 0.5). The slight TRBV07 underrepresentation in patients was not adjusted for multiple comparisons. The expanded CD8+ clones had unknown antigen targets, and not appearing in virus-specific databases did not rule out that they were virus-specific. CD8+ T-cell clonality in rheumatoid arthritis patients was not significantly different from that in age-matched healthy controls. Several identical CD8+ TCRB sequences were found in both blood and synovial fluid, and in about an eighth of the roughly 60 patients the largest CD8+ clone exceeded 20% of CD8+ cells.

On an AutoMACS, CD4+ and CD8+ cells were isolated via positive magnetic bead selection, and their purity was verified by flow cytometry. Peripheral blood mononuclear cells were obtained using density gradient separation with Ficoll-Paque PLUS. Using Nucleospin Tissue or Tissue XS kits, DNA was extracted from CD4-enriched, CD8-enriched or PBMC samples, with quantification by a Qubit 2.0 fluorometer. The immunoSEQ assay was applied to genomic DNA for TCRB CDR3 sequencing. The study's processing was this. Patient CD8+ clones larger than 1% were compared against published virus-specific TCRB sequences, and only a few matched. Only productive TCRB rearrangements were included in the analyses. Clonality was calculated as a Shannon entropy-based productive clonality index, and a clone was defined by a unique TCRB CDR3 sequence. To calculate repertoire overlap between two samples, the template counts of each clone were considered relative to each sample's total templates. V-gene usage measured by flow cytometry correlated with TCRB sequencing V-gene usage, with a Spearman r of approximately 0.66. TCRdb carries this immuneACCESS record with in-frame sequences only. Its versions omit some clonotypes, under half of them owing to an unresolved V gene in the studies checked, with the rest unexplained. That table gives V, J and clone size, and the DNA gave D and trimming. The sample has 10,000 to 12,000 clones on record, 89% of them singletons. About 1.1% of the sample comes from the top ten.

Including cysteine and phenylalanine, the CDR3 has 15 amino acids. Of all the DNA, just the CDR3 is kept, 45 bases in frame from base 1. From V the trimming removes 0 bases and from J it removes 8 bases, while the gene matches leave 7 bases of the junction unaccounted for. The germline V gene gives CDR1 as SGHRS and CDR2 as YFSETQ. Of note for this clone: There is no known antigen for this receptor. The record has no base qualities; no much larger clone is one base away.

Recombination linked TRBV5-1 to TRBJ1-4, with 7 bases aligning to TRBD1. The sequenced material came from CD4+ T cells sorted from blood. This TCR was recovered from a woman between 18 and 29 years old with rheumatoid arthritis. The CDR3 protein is CASSLETGYYEKLFF. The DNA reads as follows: TGCGCCAGCAGCTTGGAGACAGGGTATTACGAAAAACTGTTTTTT.